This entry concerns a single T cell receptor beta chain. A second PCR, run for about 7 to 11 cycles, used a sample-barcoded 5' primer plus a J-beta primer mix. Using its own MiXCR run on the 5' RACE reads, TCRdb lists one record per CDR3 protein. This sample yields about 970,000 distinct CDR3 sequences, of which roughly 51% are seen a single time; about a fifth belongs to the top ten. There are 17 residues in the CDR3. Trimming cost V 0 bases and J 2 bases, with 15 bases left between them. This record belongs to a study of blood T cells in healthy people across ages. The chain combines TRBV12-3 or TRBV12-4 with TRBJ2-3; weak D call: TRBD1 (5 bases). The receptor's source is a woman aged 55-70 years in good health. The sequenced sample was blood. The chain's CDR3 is CASSLAPGQGNTDTQYF. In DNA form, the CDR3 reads TGTGCCAGCAGTTTAGCGCCTGGGCAGGGAAACACAGATACGCAGTATTTT.